The rows below give T cell receptor beta chains drawn from one sample of a study of blood T cell repertoires in COVID-19. Assay used: immunoSEQ multiplex PCR; TCRdb lists only in-frame clones, some missing. The sample holds more than 95,000 clones, over 65% seen once. Input material: peripheral blood. The receptors originated from a man younger than 40 with acute or convalescent COVID-19. Both conserved end residues are trimmed from each CDR3. Fields, in order: J gene, CDR3 length, V gene, CDR3 protein.

j_gene: TRBJ2-3; len: 13; v_gene: TRBV7-3; CDR3aa: ASSPGHFRADTQY
j_gene: TRBJ2-4; len: 13; v_gene: TRBV18; CDR3aa: ASSPSSPPGDIQY
j_gene: TRBJ2-3; len: 15; v_gene: TRBV9; CDR3aa: ASSVEGAGDGTDTQY
j_gene: TRBJ2-7; len: 12; v_gene: TRBV7-2; CDR3aa: ASSPVAGPNEQY
j_gene: TRBJ1-1; len: 12; v_gene: TRBV5-1; CDR3aa: ASSTDLGNTEAF
j_gene: TRBJ2-3; len: 14; v_gene: TRBV5-8; CDR3aa: ASTVSIQVLEDTQY
j_gene: TRBJ2-6; len: 17; v_gene: TRBV28; CDR3aa: ASRKSGTATNSGANVLT
j_gene: TRBJ1-1; len: 14; v_gene: TRBV4-1; CDR3aa: ASSQAGTGVGTEAF
j_gene: TRBJ1-6; len: 10; v_gene: TRBV5-4; CDR3aa: ASSSAGSPLH
j_gene: TRBJ2-4; len: 12; v_gene: TRBV6-5; CDR3aa: ASSFRDKKNIQY
j_gene: TRBJ1-1; len: 14; v_gene: TRBV9; CDR3aa: ASSGGGAVLGTEAF
j_gene: TRBJ1-2; len: 11; v_gene: TRBV5-6; CDR3aa: ASSRDRGYGYT
j_gene: TRBJ1-3; len: 11; v_gene: TRBV30; CDR3aa: AWSVQAGNTIY
j_gene: TRBJ2-1; len: 16; v_gene: TRBV6-2/TRBV6-3; CDR3aa: ASSFDPTVGVWDNEQF
j_gene: TRBJ2-3; len: 12; v_gene: TRBV7-9; CDR3aa: ATSTNSGSDTQY
j_gene: TRBJ1-2; len: 11; v_gene: TRBV14; CDR3aa: ASSQVPSYGYT
j_gene: TRBJ1-6; len: 13; v_gene: TRBV2; CDR3aa: ASSESGNGNSPLH
j_gene: TRBJ2-1; len: 13; v_gene: TRBV2; CDR3aa: ASSPRAGSYNEQF
j_gene: TRBJ1-3; len: 13; v_gene: TRBV4-3; CDR3aa: ASSQDVGGGNTIY
j_gene: TRBJ2-2; len: 11; v_gene: TRBV28; CDR3aa: ASSRASTGELF
j_gene: TRBJ1-2; len: 12; v_gene: TRBV5-4; CDR3aa: ASSRTGDDYGYT
j_gene: TRBJ2-3; len: 13; v_gene: TRBV18; CDR3aa: ASSPRTGPSDTQY
j_gene: TRBJ2-1; len: 11; v_gene: TRBV18; CDR3aa: ASSPGTDNEQF
j_gene: TRBJ1-2; len: 12; v_gene: TRBV6-5; CDR3aa: ASSFSTGGYGYT
j_gene: TRBJ1-3; len: 13; v_gene: TRBV27; CDR3aa: ASSELAGGRNTIY
j_gene: TRBJ1-2; len: 11; v_gene: TRBV30; CDR3aa: ALTGPANYGYT
j_gene: TRBJ1-1; len: 12; v_gene: TRBV5-6; CDR3aa: ASRRGGGGTEAF
j_gene: TRBJ1-5; len: 12; v_gene: TRBV5-4; CDR3aa: ASSLAGGDQPPH